This is a list of T cell receptor beta chains from one sample in a study of beta chain features in type 1 diabetes. Clones were read by immunoSEQ multiplex PCR, and TCRdb kept only the in-frame ones, dropping some. The sample includes around 15,000 clones, almost 70% of them seen just once. Sequencing used Tregs from blood. The receptors were gathered from a man in his thirties or forties with type 1 diabetes. Both conserved end residues are part of each CDR3. The order of the fields is V gene, J gene, D gene, clone size, CDR3 protein, CDR3 DNA. The D gene is left open where the match is weak. Some rows mark clone size as missing; the rest say once, few, many or name a class of expanded clone.

TRBV29-1	TRBJ1-1	.	.	CSVEDRGGNTEAFF	TGCAGCGTTGAAGATCGTGGCGGGAACACTGAAGCTTTCTTT
TRBV9	TRBJ2-3	.	.	CASSVAIPGASGYDTQYF	TGTGCCAGCAGCGTAGCTATCCCAGGGGCGAGCGGTTATGATACGCAGTATTTT
TRBV7-2	TRBJ2-7	.	.	CASSLGAPYEQYF	TGTGCCAGCAGCTTAGGGGCTCCCTACGAGCAGTACTTC
TRBV29-1	TRBJ1-4	.	.	CSVTGFNEKLFF	TGCAGCGTGACAGGCTTCAATGAAAAACTGTTTTTT
TRBV7-9	TRBJ1-2	.	.	CASSSGLSVYYGYTF	TGTGCCAGCAGCTCCGGACTGTCGGTTTACTATGGCTACACCTTC
TRBV19	TRBJ1-4	.	.	CASSMQGNEKLFF	TGTGCCAGTAGTATGCAGGGTAATGAAAAACTGTTTTTT
TRBV7-9	TRBJ2-5	.	.	CASSSGRGQETQYF	TGTGCCAGCAGCTCTGGACGGGGCCAAGAGACCCAGTACTTC
TRBV30	TRBJ1-1	TRBD1	.	CAWSHDRAAFF	TGTGCCTGGAGTCACGACAGGGCGGCTTTCTTT
TRBV7-2	TRBJ2-7	.	.	CASSSWASKNEQYF	TGTGCCAGCAGCTCCTGGGCGAGTAAGAACGAGCAGTACTTC
TRBV2	TRBJ2-7	TRBD2	.	CASSASGRLYEQYF	TGTGCCAGCAGCGCTAGCGGGAGGCTTTACGAGCAGTACTTC
TRBV18	TRBJ2-1	TRBD1	.	CASSPIPGQATFTEQFF	TGTGCCAGCTCACCAATACCGGGACAGGCAACTTTCACTGAGCAGTTCTTC
TRBV19	TRBJ1-1	TRBD1	.	CASSIAGTGNTEALF	TGTGCCAGTAGTATAGCCGGGACAGGGAACACTGAAGCTCTCTTT
TRBV18	TRBJ1-3	.	.	CASSQDRPPGNTIYF	TGTGCCAGCTCACAGGACAGACCGCCTGGAAACACCATATATTTT
TRBV5-4	TRBJ2-5	.	.	CASSYPGLAKAQYF	TGTGCCAGCAGCTATCCGGGACTCGCTAAGGCCCAGTACTTC
TRBV19	TRBJ1-2	.	.	CASSIAGPPVYGYTF	TGTGCCAGTAGTATAGCAGGGCCTCCTGTCTATGGCTACACCTTC
TRBV10-3	TRBJ1-6	.	.	CAISDGSYNSPLHF	TGTGCCATCAGTGACGGGTCCTATAATTCACCCCTCCACTTT
TRBV4-1	TRBJ2-1	.	once	CASSQGVGREQFF	TGCGCCAGCAGCCAAGGTGTTGGGCGCGAGCAGTTCTTC
TRBV7-2	TRBJ2-3	TRBD1	.	CASSPGQGTDTQYF	TGTGCCAGCAGCCCCGGACAGGGTACAGATACGCAGTATTTT
TRBV9	TRBJ2-6	TRBD2	.	CASSVAGRGGPGANVLTF	TGTGCCAGCAGCGTAGCGGGGCGCGGGGGGCCTGGGGCCAACGTCCTGACTTTC
TRBV28	TRBJ1-1	.	.	CASSLPRGVEAFF	TGTGCCAGCAGTTTACCCCGGGGGGTTGAAGCTTTCTTT
TRBV10-3	TRBJ1-5	.	.	CAISEQGGQPQHF	TGTGCCATCAGCGAACAAGGGGGTCAGCCCCAGCATTTT
TRBV30	TRBJ1-1	.	few	CAWTPSWRNTEAFF	TGTGCCTGGACCCCCTCGTGGAGAAACACTGAAGCTTTCTTT
TRBV9	TRBJ2-7	TRBD1	.	CASSVADRGYYEQYF	TGTGCCAGCAGCGTAGCCGACAGGGGATATTACGAGCAGTACTTC
TRBV5-1	TRBJ2-2	TRBD1	.	CASSLGQGFITGELFF	TGCGCCAGCAGCTTAGGACAGGGGTTTATCACCGGGGAGCTGTTTTTT
TRBV6-1	TRBJ2-1	TRBD1	once	CASSGGTDEQFF	TGTGCCAGCAGTGGGGGGACAGATGAGCAGTTCTTC
TRBV5-1	TRBJ2-5	TRBD1	.	CASSLRGQGLQETQYF	TGCGCCAGCAGCCTCAGGGGACAGGGGCTCCAAGAGACCCAGTACTTC
TRBV19	TRBJ1-1	TRBD1	few	CASSMDRGGTEAFF	TGTGCCAGTAGTATGGACAGGGGTGGGACTGAAGCTTTCTTT
TRBV5-5	TRBJ2-7	.	.	CASNRGGMFHEQYF	TGTGCCAGCAATAGAGGAGGGATGTTCCACGAGCAGTACTTC